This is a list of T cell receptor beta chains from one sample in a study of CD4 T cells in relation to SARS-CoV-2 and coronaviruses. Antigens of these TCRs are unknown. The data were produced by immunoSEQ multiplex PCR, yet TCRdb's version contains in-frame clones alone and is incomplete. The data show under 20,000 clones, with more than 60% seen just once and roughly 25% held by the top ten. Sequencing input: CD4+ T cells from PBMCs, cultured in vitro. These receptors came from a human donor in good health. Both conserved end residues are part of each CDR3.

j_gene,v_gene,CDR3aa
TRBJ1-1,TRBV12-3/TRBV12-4,CASSSGRNTEAFF
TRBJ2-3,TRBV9,CASSGRGGWADTQYF
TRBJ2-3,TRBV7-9,CASSLVVVFFTDTQYF
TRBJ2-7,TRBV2,CASSDRGMVIYEQYF
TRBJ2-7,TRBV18,CASSPTSGPYEQYF
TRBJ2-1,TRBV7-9,CASSPPGPLYNEQFF
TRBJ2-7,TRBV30,CAWSVGLAGVYEQYF
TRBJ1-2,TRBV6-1,CASSWDRGDYGYTF
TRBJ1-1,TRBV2,CASNQDTPNTEAFF
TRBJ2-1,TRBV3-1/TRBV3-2,CASSPWNRNEQFF
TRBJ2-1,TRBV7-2,CASSSRGLAGPYNEQFF
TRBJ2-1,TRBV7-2,CASSYQSRSYNEQFF
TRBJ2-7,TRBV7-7,CASSLGIGTGAREQYF
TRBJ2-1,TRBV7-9,CASSGGLAENRKSYNEQFF
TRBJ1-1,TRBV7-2,CASSLDQGRIGAFF
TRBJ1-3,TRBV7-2,CASSPQSLTGNTIYF
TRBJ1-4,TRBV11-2,CASSLKGWETNEKLFF
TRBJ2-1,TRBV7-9,CASSFALAGGEEQFF
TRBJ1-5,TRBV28,CASSPTQGGRHQPQHF
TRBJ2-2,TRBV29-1,CSARTGTNTGELFF
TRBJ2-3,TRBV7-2,CASSLPLVATQYF
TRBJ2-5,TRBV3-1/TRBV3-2,CASSQKSQQGAGETQYF
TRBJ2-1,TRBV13,CASSAGTINNEQFF
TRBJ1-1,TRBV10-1,CASSESGAGGWNTEAFF